One sample yielded the 10 T cell receptor beta chains listed below, sequenced in a study of response to subunit inactivated influenza vaccine. TCRdb reprocessed the RT-PCR reads with MiXCR, giving one entry per CDR3 protein. The table records some 550,000 distinct CDR3 sequences, roughly 25% of them present only once. These data were likewise used in another study, on T cells expressing NK-cell markers. That publication notes: With UMIs, 5'RACE template switching was used to make TCR beta cDNA.

The sample was CD4+ T cells sorted from PBMCs, taken roughly 12 days after vaccination. The receptor set was obtained from a man aged 45-60 years who received an inactivated influenza vaccine.

The chain is built from TRBV6-1 and TRBJ1-1, with D possibly being TRBD1 (6 bases). Germline V CDR1 and CDR2: MNHNS, SASEGT. V was trimmed by 2 bases and J by 8 bases, leaving 12 bases between them. This CDR3 contains 13 residues. The CDR3 region has the DNA TGTGCCAGCAGTGAAAGACAGGTCCTCGAAGCTTTCTTT. Protein sequence: CASSERQVLEAFF.

About this clonotype: The junction shows a germline mismatch at one end, possibly a read error. The chain recombines TRBV27 with TRBJ2-7, with D perhaps matching TRBD1 (5 bases). CDR1 MNHEY and CDR2 SMNVEV come from the germline V gene (reference sequence). The CDR3 is 11 residues long. The DNA of the CDR3 is TGTGCCAGGAATCAGGGTCACGACCAGTACTTC. This gives the protein CARNQGHDQYF.

The chain uses TRBV7-7 and TRBJ2-4, with D hard to call. V dropped 0 bases and J dropped 0 bases, with 9 bases sitting between them. Looked up from germline, CDR1 is SSHAT and CDR2 is FNYEAQ (reference sequence). The CDR3 extends over 16 amino acids. CDR3 nucleotide sequence: TGTGCCAGCAGCTTAGCCGCGAAACTAGCCAAAAACATTCAGTACTTC. Translating gives CASSLAAKLAKNIQYF. Drawing the rest from reference TRBV7-7 and TRBJ2-4, the complete variable domain is GAGVSQSPRYKVTKRGQDVTLRCDPISSHATLYWYQQALGQGPEFLTYFNYEAQPDKSGLPSDRFSAERPEGSISTLTIQRTEQRDSAMYRCASSLAAKLAKNIQYFGAGTRLSVL.

The chain carries TRBV20-1 and TRBJ2-5; no definite D call. The CDR3 extends over 10 amino acids. V was pared by 6 bases and J by 6 bases, with 8 bases between. The germline V gene encodes CDR1 DFQATT and CDR2 SNEGSKA (reference sequence). The CDR3 DNA sequence: TGCAGTGCACCTGGACAGACCCAGTACTTC. Protein: CSAPGQTQYF.

In this sample, this clonotype turned up a few times. The CDR3 sequence: CASSFPAGGRVADTQYF. CDR3 coding DNA: TGTGCCAGCAGCTTCCCAGCGGGGGGGCGGGTCGCAGATACGCAGTATTTT. The chain combines TRBV11-2 with TRBJ2-3; 10 bases are shared with TRBD2. This CDR3 is 17 amino acids long. After removal of 3 bases from V and 4 bases from J, the junction contained 10 bases not matched to a gene. Germline CDR1 and CDR2: SGHAT and FQNNGV.

This clonotype has only a few counts. The chain is built from TRBV7-9 and TRBJ1-2; D is perhaps TRBD1 (5 bases). The CDR3 spans 15 residues. The ends were cut back, 4 bases at V and 4 bases at J, with 16 bases in the middle. Germline CDR1 SEHNR, CDR2 FQNEAQ (reference sequence). CDR3 bases: TGTGCCAGCAGCTCAGCGGCCAGGGCATCCTATGGCTACACCTTC. It yields the protein CASSSAARASYGYTF.

This clonotype was counted between two and nine times. The chain links TRBV9 to TRBJ2-7; either TRBD1 or TRBD2 may fit D (5 bases each). The CDR3 runs 14 residues. Germline loops: CDR1 SGDLS, CDR2 YYNGEE. Trimming took 1 base from V and 6 from J, leaving 14 bases between them. CDR3 bases: TGTGCCAGCAGCGTATCAGGGACGCCGGGCGAGCAGTACTTC. This gives the protein CASSVSGTPGEQYF.

J is TRBJ2-3 and V is TRBV20-1; 10 positions agree with TRBD1. V shed 2 bases and J 6 bases; nucleotides not matched to a gene: 5. Germline V gene sequence: CDR1 DFQATT, CDR2 SNEGSKA (reference sequence). CDR3 length: 14 amino acids. CDR3 sequence: CSARWDRGGDTQYF. The CDR3 DNA follows: TGCAGTGCTAGATGGGACAGGGGAGGTGATACGCAGTATTTT.

The chain is built from TRBV20-1 and TRBJ2-3; 14 bases are shared with TRBD2. Germline CDR1 DFQATT, CDR2 SNEGSKA (reference sequence). The junction had 5 bases not matched to a gene; V was cut back by 1 base and J by 2 bases. The CDR3 spans 17 residues. The CDR3 protein is CSARALGLAGVTDTQYF. In DNA form, the CDR3 reads TGCAGTGCTAGAGCTTTGGGACTAGCGGGGGTCACAGATACGCAGTATTTT.

The V and J genes are TRBV20-1 and TRBJ2-3, with D tentatively TRBD2 (5 bases). Between the trimmed V and J ends, which lost 0 bases and 2 bases, there was a span of 21 bases. The CDR3 consists of 18 residues. Germline V gives CDR1 DFQATT, CDR2 SNEGSKA (reference sequence). The CDR3 sequence is CSAREAKTNHPNTDTQYF. DNA for the CDR3: TGCAGTGCTAGAGAGGCGAAGACTAACCATCCTAACACAGATACGCAGTATTTT.